This entry lists 9 T cell receptor beta chains sequenced from one sample in a study of blood T cell repertoires in COVID-19. Measured with immunoSEQ multiplex PCR; TCRdb has only the in-frame clones, and not every one. The sample includes around 200,000 clones, roughly 89% of them seen just once. Input material: peripheral blood. These TCRs come from a man in his forties or fifties with acute or convalescent COVID-19.

CDR3 amino acids: CASSIVASGNIQYF. The CDR3 region has the DNA TGTGCCAGTAGTATAGTGGCTAGCGGAAACATTCAGTACTTC. The chain recombines TRBV19 with TRBJ2-4; 7 bases align to TRBD2. CDR3 length: 14 amino acids. With V trimmed by 1 base and J by 6 bases, 3 bases remained unmatched. CDR1 and CDR2 from the germline V gene are LNHDA and SQIVND (reference sequence).

This rearrangement joins TRBV6-5 to TRBJ1-2; D gene unclear. In germline, CDR1 is MNHEY, CDR2 SVGAGI. With 6 bases removed from V and 7 bases from J, the gap between germline ends came to 12 bases. The CDR3 is 12 residues long. CDR3 residues: CASSQRFSGYTF. The CDR3 DNA reads TGTGCCAGCAGCCAACGTTTCAGTGGCTACACCTTC.

V gene TRBV28 combines with J gene TRBJ2-1; possibly TRBD1 for D (5 bases). The CDR3 runs to 15 residues. From germline, CDR1 is MDHEN and CDR2 SYDVKM. V shed 2 bases and J shed 8 bases, with 16 bases lying between them. The CDR3 sequence is CASSLADSQSDEQFF. CDR3 coding DNA: TGTGCCAGCAGTTTAGCCGACAGCCAGAGCGATGAGCAGTTCTTC.

This chain uses TRBV27 with TRBJ1-1; 12 bases align to TRBD1. Trimming removed 8 bases from V and 6 bases from J; junction bases left unmatched: 10. This CDR3 is built from 15 residues. Germline V lookup: CDR1 MNHEY, CDR2 SMNVEV (reference sequence). The CDR3 coding sequence is TGTGCCAGCTCTATGGGACAGGGGGCGCGCGCTGAAGCTTTCTTT. Its translation is CASSMGQGARAEAFF.

The V gene is TRBV5-1, the J gene TRBJ2-7; D unresolved. The CDR3 runs to 12 residues. Trimming took 6 bases from V and 4 from J, leaving 11 bases between them. The V gene's germline CDR1 is SGHRS and CDR2 YFSETQ. The CDR3 region is CASNVAGYEQYV. CDR3 coding DNA: TGCGCCAGCAACGTCGCAGGATACGAGCAGTACGTC.

This chain joins TRBV28 and TRBJ2-6, with no clear D. CDR1 is MDHEN, CDR2 SYDVKM, per germline. Trimming pared 1 base from V and 2 bases from J, leaving 6 bases between. The CDR3 is 15 residues long. The CDR3 loop is CASSLLAAGANVLTF. Written as DNA, the CDR3 is TGTGCCAGCAGTTTATTAGCAGCTGGGGCCAACGTCCTGACTTTC.

The chain has TRBV28 and TRBJ2-7; D remains unclear. Germline V gene data show CDR1 as MDHEN and CDR2 as SYDVKM. The V end was cut by 7 bases, the J end by 1 base, with 17 bases between. The CDR3 is 15 amino acids. The CDR3 sequence is CASTPGGIISYEQYF. The CDR3 region has the DNA TGTGCCAGCACCCCTGGCGGCATCATTTCCTACGAGCAGTACTTC.

V and J are TRBV9 and TRBJ2-2, with a tentative D call TRBD1 (6 bases). Trimming took off 4 bases at V and 5 bases at J, with 9 bases between the two ends. The germline V gene encodes CDR1 SGDLS and CDR2 YYNGEE. The CDR3 is made up of 13 amino acids. CDR3 in DNA: TGTGCCAGCAGCACAGGACAGACCGGGGAGCTGTTTTTT. Translating it yields CASSTGQTGELFF.

The chain carries TRBV7-8 and TRBJ2-3; D not certain. The CDR3 is 11 amino acids. The V end was cut by 5 bases, the J end by 5 bases, with 5 bases between. Germline loops: CDR1 SGHVS, CDR2 FQNEAQ. CDR3 in amino acids: CASSQRDTQYF. In DNA, the CDR3 is TGTGCCAGCAGCCAGCGAGATACGCAGTATTTT.